This record concerns one T cell receptor (beta chain) sequence. These data are taken from a study of blood T cell repertoires in COVID-19. Overall study: The United States, Italy and Spain provided the acute and convalescent COVID-19 samples.

Cohort 3 recovery required two negative PCRs, clearance, or symptom resolution. Some clones are missing from TCRdb's copy, which holds only in-frame ones; the method was immunoSEQ multiplex PCR. This table holds roughly 500,000 clones, around 89% found once. This CDR3 region has 14 residues. The V end was cut by 4 bases, the J end by 7 bases, with 17 bases between. Looked up from germline, CDR1 is MGHRA and CDR2 is YSYEKL. What was sequenced was PBMCs or T cells enriched from blood (not recorded which). The V gene is TRBV4-1, the J gene TRBJ2-7, with D possibly TRBD2 on 6 matching bases. The source of this sequence is a middle-aged woman who had recovered from COVID-19. The CDR3 coding sequence is TGCGCCAGCAGCCCACACCCCGACCGGGGGGAGCAGTACTTC. This codes for CASSPHPDRGEQYF.